The 8 T cell receptor beta chains below come from one sample, sequenced in a study of OX40 agonist ivuxolimab in advanced cancers. Assay: immunoSEQ multiplex PCR; the TCRdb copy retains only in-frame clones and omits some. This table has more than 45,000 clones, about 84% appearing once. Sequencing was performed on CD4+ or CD8+ T cells sorted from blood, taken in a trial of the OX40 agonist ivuxolimab. These receptors were taken from an adult with an advanced solid tumor such as melanoma, head and neck, liver or kidney cancer.

V gene TRBV30 combines with J gene TRBJ2-5; 9 bases align to TRBD2. From germline, CDR1 is GTSNPN and CDR2 SVGIG (reference sequence). This CDR3 has 14 amino acids. Losses at the gene ends were 0 bases for V and 3 bases for J; bases not matched to a gene: 2. The CDR3 DNA is TGTGCCTGGAGTGTTGCGGGGGGGGAAGAGACCCAGTACTTC. This gives the protein CAWSVAGGEETQYF. The variable domain in full, completed from reference TRBV30 and TRBJ2-5, reads SQTIHQWPATLVQPVGSPLSLECTVEGTSNPNLYWYRQAAGRGLQLLFYSVGIGQISSEVPQNLSASRPQDRQFILSSKKLLLSDSGFYLCAWSVAGGEETQYFGPGTRLLVL.

This clone was detected only once. The chain uses TRBV5-1 and TRBJ2-7; 12 bases are shared with TRBD2. The CDR3 is 15 amino acids. Germline V CDR1 and CDR2: SGHRS, YFSETQ. With V trimmed by 4 bases and J by 0 bases, 2 bases remained unmatched. CDR3 sequence: CASSPGLAGSYEQYF. DNA for the CDR3: TGCGCCAGCAGCCCGGGACTAGCGGGCTCCTACGAGCAGTACTTC.

Notes on this clone: At one end, the junction sequence differs from germline, possibly due to a read error. Other DNA sequences in the same sample also yield this CDR3. This chain uses TRBV2 with TRBJ1-4; no reliable D call. Germline V gene sequence: CDR1 SNHLY, CDR2 FYNNEI. The CDR3 consists of 13 residues. The CDR3 DNA reads as TGTGCCAGCCAGGACGCAACCAATGAAAAACTGTTTTTT. It codes for CASQDATNEKLFF.

The gene calls are TRBV7-2 and TRBJ2-5; perhaps D is TRBD1 or TRBD2 (5 bases each). The CDR3 length is 15 residues. Trimming stripped 7 bases from V and 5 bases from J, with 20 bases between. The germline V gene encodes CDR1 SGHTA and CDR2 FQGNSA. Here the CDR3 reads CASTPRDPPSETQYF. The CDR3 nucleotides are TGTGCCAGCACACCTCGGGACCCACCCTCGGAGACCCAGTACTTC. Together with reference TRBV7-2 and TRBJ2-5, the CDR3 gives the full variable domain: GAGVSQSPSNKVTEKGKDVELRCDPISGHTALYWYRQSLGQGLEFLIYFQGNSAPDKSGLPSDRFSAERTGGSVSTLTIQRTQQEDSAVYLCASTPRDPPSETQYFGPGTRLLVL.

The count of this clone is one. The chain recombines TRBV7-2 with TRBJ2-5; a weak D match, TRBD1 (6 bases). Trimming took off 6 bases at V and 4 bases at J, with 12 bases between the two ends. Germline CDR1 SGHTA, CDR2 FQGNSA. The CDR3 is made up of 13 amino acids. The CDR3 reads CASSVTGRETQYF. The CDR3 coding sequence is TGTGCCAGCAGTGTTACAGGGAGAGAGACCCAGTACTTC.

J is TRBJ2-5 and V is TRBV7-9; 10 bases map to TRBD2. The CDR3 has 16 residues. CDR1 is SEHNR and CDR2 is FQNEAQ in the germline V gene (reference sequence). The junction had 3 bases not matched to a gene; V was cut back by 1 base and J by 1 base. Here the CDR3 reads CASSLEERGGQETQYF. DNA of the CDR3: TGTGCCAGCAGCTTAGAAGAGCGGGGGGGCCAAGAGACCCAGTACTTC.

This chain joins TRBV20-1 and TRBJ2-7; D remains unclear. The CDR3 contains 11 residues. CDR1 DFQATT and CDR2 SNEGSKA come from the germline V gene (reference sequence). The V gene lost 0 bases and the J gene lost 4 bases, with 4 bases spanning the gap. The CDR3 sequence is CSARDSYEQYF. In DNA, the CDR3 is TGCAGTGCTAGAGATAGTTACGAGCAGTACTTC.

This clone came up once. The chain joins TRBV9 to TRBJ1-2, with 8 bases aligning to TRBD1. J was trimmed by 4 bases and V by 7 bases; bases with no gene match: 6. The CDR3 is 13 residues long. CDR1 and CDR2 from the germline V gene are SGDLS and YYNGEE. The CDR3, as DNA: TGTGCCAGCCATAGACAGGGGAGCTATGGCTACACCTTC. Protein: CASHRQGSYGYTF.